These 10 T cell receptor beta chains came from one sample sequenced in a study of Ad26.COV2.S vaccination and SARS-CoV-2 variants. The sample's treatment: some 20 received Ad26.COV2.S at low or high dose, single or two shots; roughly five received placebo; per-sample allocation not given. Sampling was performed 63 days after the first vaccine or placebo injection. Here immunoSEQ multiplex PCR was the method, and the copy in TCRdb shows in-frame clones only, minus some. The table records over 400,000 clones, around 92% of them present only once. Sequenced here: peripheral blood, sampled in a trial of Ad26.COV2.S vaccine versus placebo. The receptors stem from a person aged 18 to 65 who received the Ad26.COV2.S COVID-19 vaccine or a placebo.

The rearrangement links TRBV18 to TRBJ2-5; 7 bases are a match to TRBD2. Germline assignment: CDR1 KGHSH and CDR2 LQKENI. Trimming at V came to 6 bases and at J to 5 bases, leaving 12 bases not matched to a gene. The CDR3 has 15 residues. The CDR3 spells CASSLGTSASETQYF. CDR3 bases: TGTGCCAGCTCCCTCGGCACTAGCGCGTCCGAGACCCAGTACTTC.

The CDR3 DNA sequence: TGTGCCAGCAGTTACAGGGGTAGTGAGAGGATCTATGGCTACACCTTC. Protein: CASSYRGSERIYGYTF. This chain connects TRBV6-2 or TRBV6-3 to TRBJ1-2, with D perhaps matching TRBD1 (5 bases). The CDR3 covers 16 residues. Germline V gene data show CDR1 as MNHEY and CDR2 as SVGEGT. Trimming removed 2 bases from V and 4 bases from J, with 17 bases in between.

CDR3 region: CATSRATGATGELFF. In DNA form, the CDR3 reads TGTGCCACCAGCAGAGCCACAGGGGCCACCGGGGAGCTGTTTTTT. The chain recombines TRBV15 with TRBJ2-2, with 7 bases aligning to TRBD1. There are 15 residues in the CDR3. Unmatched junction bases numbered 3, after V lost 1 base and J lost 4 bases. Germline assignment: CDR1 LNHNV and CDR2 YYDKDF (reference sequence).

CDR3 coding DNA: TGTGCCAGCAGCTTAGAACCAGCGGGGACCGGGGAGCTGTTTTTT. Its translation: CASSLEPAGTGELFF. This chain connects TRBV11-3 to TRBJ2-2; TRBD2 matches 7 bases. CDR3 length: 15 amino acids. The trim removed 0 bases at V and 5 bases at J, leaving 3 bases unmatched. Germline values: CDR1 SGHNT, CDR2 YENEEA.

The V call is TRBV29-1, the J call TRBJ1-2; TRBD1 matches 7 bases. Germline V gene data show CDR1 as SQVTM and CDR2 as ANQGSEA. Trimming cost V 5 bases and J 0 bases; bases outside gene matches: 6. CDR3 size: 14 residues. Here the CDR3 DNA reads TGCAGCGTTTACCCGGGACAGACTAACTATGGCTACACCTTC. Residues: CSVYPGQTNYGYTF.

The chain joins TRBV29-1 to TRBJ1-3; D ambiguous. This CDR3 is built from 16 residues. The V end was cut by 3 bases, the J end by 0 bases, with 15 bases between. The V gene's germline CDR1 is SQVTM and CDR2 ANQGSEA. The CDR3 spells CSVEVPGHSSGNTIYF. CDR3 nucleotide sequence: TGCAGCGTTGAGGTTCCCGGGCATAGCTCTGGAAACACCATATATTTT.

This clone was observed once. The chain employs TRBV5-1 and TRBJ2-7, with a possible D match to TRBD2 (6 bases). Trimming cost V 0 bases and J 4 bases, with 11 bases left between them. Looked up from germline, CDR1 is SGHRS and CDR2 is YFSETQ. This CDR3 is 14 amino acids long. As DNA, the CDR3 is TGCGCCAGCAGCTTGGTAGACGGAGGGTACGAGCAGTACTTC. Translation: CASSLVDGGYEQYF.

CDR3 region: CASRKAGAMTDTQYF. CDR3 in DNA: TGTGCCAGCAGAAAAGCGGGGGCCATGACAGATACGCAGTATTTT. This chain connects TRBV9 to TRBJ2-3; 8 positions agree with TRBD2. The CDR3 is made up of 15 amino acids. Germline V CDR1 and CDR2: SGDLS, YYNGEE. The V gene end was trimmed by 5 bases and the J gene end by 3 bases; junction bases not matched to a gene: 8.

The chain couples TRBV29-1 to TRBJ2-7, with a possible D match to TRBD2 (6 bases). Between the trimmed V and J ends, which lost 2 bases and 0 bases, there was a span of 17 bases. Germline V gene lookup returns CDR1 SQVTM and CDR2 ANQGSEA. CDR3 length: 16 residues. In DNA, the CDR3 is TGCAGCGTTGAAATTGCCTCTCGGGGGACCTCCTACGAGCAGTACTTC. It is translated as CSVEIASRGTSYEQYF.

Here the CDR3 reads CASSFASRGRNYGYTF. The DNA of the CDR3 is TGCGCCAGCAGCTTTGCTAGCAGGGGTCGGAACTATGGCTACACCTTC. The chain uses TRBV5-1 and TRBJ1-2, with D possibly matching TRBD1 (6 bases). The CDR3 is 16 residues long. Germline CDR1 SGHRS, CDR2 YFSETQ. Trimming took 2 bases from V and 2 from J, leaving 16 bases between them.